This entry lists 10 T cell receptor beta chains sequenced from one sample in a study of cytomegalovirus exposure and HLA in healthy donors. The study ran its PCR with 60 Vbeta and 13 Jbeta primers. The repertoire was sequenced with immunoSEQ multiplex PCR; TCRdb's copy has only in-frame clones and lacks some. In the table there are fewer than 200,000 clones, 75% to 85% of which are singletons. Specimen: PBMCs. The receptor source for this set is a woman aged 25 to 39 in good health and CMV-seronegative.

CDR3 nucleotide sequence: TGCGCCAGCAGCCAAGTAGTAGGACAGGACTACGAGCAGTACTTC. It specifies CASSQVVGQDYEQYF. The chain carries TRBV4-3 and TRBJ2-7; 7 bases line up with TRBD1. This CDR3 comprises 15 residues. After removal of 1 base from V and 3 bases from J, the junction contained 6 bases not matched to a gene. CDR1 and CDR2 (germline): LGHNA, YSLEER.

The genes are TRBV19 and TRBJ2-6; 10 bases line up with TRBD2. The CDR3 has 18 amino acids. CDR1 is LNHDA and CDR2 is SQIVND in the germline V gene (reference sequence). Trimming at V came to 2 bases and at J to 1 base, leaving 5 bases not matched to a gene. CDR3 in DNA: TGTGCCAGTAGTATACCTAGCGGGAGTGCGTCTGGGGCCAACGTCCTGACTTTC. Encoded protein: CASSIPSGSASGANVLTF.

The chain couples TRBV28 to TRBJ2-5; weak D call: TRBD2 (7 bases). Germline CDR1 MDHEN, CDR2 SYDVKM. Deletions cut 5 bases from V and 5 bases from J, with 21 bases between. This CDR3 spans 16 amino acids. CDR3 sequence reads: CASSTPVGGLKETQYF. The CDR3 nucleotides read TGTGCCAGCAGTACCCCCGTCGGGGGGCTTAAGGAGACCCAGTACTTC.

The rearrangement links TRBV2 to TRBJ2-7; D is possibly TRBD2 (6 bases). The germline V gene has CDR1 SNHLY and CDR2 FYNNEI. V was shortened by 4 bases and J by 2 bases, with 12 bases between the two germline ends. The CDR3 has 14 residues. The CDR3 loop is CASSGLRGTYEQYF. DNA for the CDR3: TGTGCCAGCAGTGGGTTGCGGGGCACCTACGAGCAGTACTTC.

This rearrangement joins TRBV5-1 to TRBJ2-5; 9 nucleotides line up with TRBD1. V was clipped by 4 bases and J by 7 bases; unmatched bases: 11. This CDR3 is 15 amino acids long. Germline CDR1 reads SGHRS; CDR2 reads YFSETQ. The CDR3 nucleotides read TGCGCCAGCAGCGACCGACAGGGGGGCTGGTGGACCCAGTACTTC. Its translation: CASSDRQGGWWTQYF.

The rearrangement joins TRBV18 to TRBJ2-4; perhaps TRBD2 as D (5 bases). In germline, CDR1 is KGHSH, CDR2 LQKENI. The CDR3 length is 15 residues. Trimming shortened V by 2 bases and J by 8 bases, and 16 bases separated the two germline ends. The CDR3 bases are TGTGCCAGCTCACCAATGGGTACGGCGGGTGACATTCAGTACTTC. This encodes CASSPMGTAGDIQYF.

The chain recombines TRBV29-1 with TRBJ1-2; a possible D gene is TRBD1 (6 bases). The CDR3 runs 12 residues. Per the germline V gene, CDR1 is SQVTM and CDR2 is ANQGSEA. Trimming stripped 3 bases from V and 7 bases from J, with 12 bases between. The CDR3, as DNA: TGCAGCGTTGACTCCTACAGGGTTGGCTACACCTTC. The encoded protein is CSVDSYRVGYTF.

This chain links TRBV7-2 with TRBJ1-6; D uncertain. The V gene's germline CDR1 is SGHTA and CDR2 FQGNSA. The CDR3 is 15 amino acids. Trimming shortened V by 1 base and J by 6 bases, and 10 bases separated the two germline ends. The CDR3 loop is CASSLVRTVNSPLHF. The CDR3 DNA sequence: TGTGCCAGCAGCTTAGTCCGAACAGTTAATTCACCCCTCCACTTT. Using reference TRBV7-2 and TRBJ1-6 for the parts outside the CDR3, the full variable domain is GAGVSQSPSNKVTEKGKDVELRCDPISGHTALYWYRQSLGQGLEFLIYFQGNSAPDKSGLPSDRFSAERTGGSVSTLTIQRTQQEDSAVYLCASSLVRTVNSPLHFGNGTRLTVT.

This sequence joins TRBV28 and TRBJ2-7; no clear D. Trimming took off 2 bases at V and 2 bases at J, with 10 bases between the two ends. Per the germline V gene, CDR1 is MDHEN and CDR2 is SYDVKM. The CDR3 consists of 14 residues. In DNA, the CDR3 is TGTGCCAGCAGTTTAGTTCAGGATACCTACGAGCAGTACTTC. Its protein product is CASSLVQDTYEQYF.

The rearrangement links TRBV7-8 to TRBJ1-5; a weak D match, TRBD1 (6 bases). Germline CDR1 and CDR2: SGHVS and FQNEAQ. The CDR3 totals 15 residues. Trimming left V 3 bases short and J 3 bases short, with 12 bases between. The chain's CDR3 is CASSFLRGNNQPQHF. DNA for the CDR3: TGTGCCAGCAGCTTTTTGAGGGGGAACAATCAGCCCCAGCATTTT.